The entry that follows covers one T cell receptor beta chain sequence. The sample is drawn from a study of blood T cell repertoires in COVID-19. Study context: Whether acute or convalescent, the COVID-19 samples came from the United States, Italy and Spain. T cells, B-cell-depleted T cells, or PBMCs provided the cDNA or gDNA that served as material.

This CDR3 has 21 residues. Here immunoSEQ multiplex PCR was the method, and the copy in TCRdb shows in-frame clones only, minus some. In the table there are 210,000 or so clones, 80% of which are singletons. The study recruited people aged roughly 18 to 89 years across about two dozen US areas. Allocation to cohorts depended on clinical history reported by the participants. This TCR was sampled from a man aged 25-45 years with acute COVID-19. Sequenced material: PBMCs or T cells enriched from blood (not recorded which). The rearrangement uses TRBV21-1 and TRBJ1-1; whether TRBD1, the table's D call, matches the DNA was not checked. TRBV21-1 is deemed a pseudogene. This CDR3 is CASSLPRVDRGRWCENTEAFF. CDR3 in DNA: TGTGCCAGCAGCCTACCTAGGGTCGACAGGGGGCGGTGGTGCGAGAACACTGAAGCTTTCTTT.